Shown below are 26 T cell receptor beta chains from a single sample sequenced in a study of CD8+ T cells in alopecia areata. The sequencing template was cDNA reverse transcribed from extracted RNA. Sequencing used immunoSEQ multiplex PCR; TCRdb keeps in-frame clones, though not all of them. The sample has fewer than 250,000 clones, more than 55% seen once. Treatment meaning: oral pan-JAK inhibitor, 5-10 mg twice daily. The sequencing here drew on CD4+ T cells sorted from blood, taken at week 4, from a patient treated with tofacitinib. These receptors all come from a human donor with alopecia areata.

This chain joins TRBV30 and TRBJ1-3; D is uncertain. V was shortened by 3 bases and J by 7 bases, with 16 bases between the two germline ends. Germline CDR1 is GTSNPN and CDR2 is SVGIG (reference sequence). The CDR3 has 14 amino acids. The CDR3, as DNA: TGTGCCTGGAGCGTCCCGAAGGAAGGGAACACCATATATTTT. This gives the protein CAWSVPKEGNTIYF.

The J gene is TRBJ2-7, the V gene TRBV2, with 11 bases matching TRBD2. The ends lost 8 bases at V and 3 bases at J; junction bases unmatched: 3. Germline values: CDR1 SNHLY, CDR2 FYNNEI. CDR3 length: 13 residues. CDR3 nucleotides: TGTGCCAGCGGACTAGCGGGCCTCTACGAGCAGTACTTC. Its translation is CASGLAGLYEQYF. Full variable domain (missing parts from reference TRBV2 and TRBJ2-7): EPEVTQTPSHQVTQMGQEVILRCVPISNHLYFYWYRQILGQKVEFLVSFYNNEISEKSEIFDDQFSVERPDGSNFTLKIRSTKLEDSAMYFCASGLAGLYEQYFGPGTRLTVT.

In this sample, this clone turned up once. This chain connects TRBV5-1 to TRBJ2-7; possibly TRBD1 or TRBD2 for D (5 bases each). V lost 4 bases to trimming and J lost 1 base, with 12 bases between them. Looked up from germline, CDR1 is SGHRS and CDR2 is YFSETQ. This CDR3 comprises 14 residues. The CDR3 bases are TGCGCCAGCAGCCCGGGGACGGCTTCCTACGAGCAGTACTTC. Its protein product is CASSPGTASYEQYF.

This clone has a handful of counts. CDR3 coding DNA: TGCGCCAGCAGCTTGGACAGCTTGAGTCAGCCCCAGCATTTT. This translates into CASSLDSLSQPQHF. The chain joins TRBV5-1 to TRBJ1-5; no reliable D call. Germline V CDR1 and CDR2: SGHRS, YFSETQ. Trimming took 0 bases from V and 6 from J, leaving 10 bases between them. CDR3 length: 14 amino acids. Combining the CDR3 with reference TRBV5-1 and TRBJ1-5 gives the whole variable domain KAGVTQTPRYLIKTRGQQVTLSCSPISGHRSVSWYQQTPGQGLQFLFEYFSETQRNKGNFPGRFSGRQFSNSRSEMNVSTLELGDSALYLCASSLDSLSQPQHFGDGTRLSIL.

This CDR3 reads CSFSHYNEQFF. CDR3 bases: TGCAGTTTCTCCCACTACAATGAGCAGTTCTTC. The chain carries TRBV20-1 and TRBJ2-1; D is ambiguous. CDR1 DFQATT and CDR2 SNEGSKA come from the germline V gene (reference sequence). This CDR3 spans 11 amino acids. Trimming took 8 bases from V and 3 from J, leaving 8 bases between them.

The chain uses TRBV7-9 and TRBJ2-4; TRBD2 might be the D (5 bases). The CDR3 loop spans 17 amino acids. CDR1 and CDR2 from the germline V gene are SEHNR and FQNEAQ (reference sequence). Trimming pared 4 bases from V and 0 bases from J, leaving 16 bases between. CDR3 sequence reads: CASSSFRDGVAKNIQYF. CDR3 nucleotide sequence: TGTGCCAGCAGCTCCTTCCGGGATGGGGTAGCCAAAAACATTCAGTACTTC.

The CDR3 loop is CSVDRVVGWNEQFF. The CDR3 nucleotides are TGCAGCGTTGACAGGGTCGTGGGTTGGAATGAGCAGTTCTTC. The J gene is TRBJ2-1, the V gene TRBV29-1; TRBD1 is a possible D gene (5 bases). The CDR3 runs 14 residues. The germline V and J ends were trimmed by 3 bases and 7 bases, with 16 bases remaining between them. Looked up from germline, CDR1 is SQVTM and CDR2 is ANQGSEA.

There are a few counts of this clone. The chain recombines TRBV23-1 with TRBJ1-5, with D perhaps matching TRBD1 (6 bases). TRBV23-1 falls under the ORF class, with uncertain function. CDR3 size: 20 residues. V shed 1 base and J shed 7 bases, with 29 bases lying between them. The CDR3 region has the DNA TGCGCCAGCAGTCAATTTCCCTCGTTCGTCAGGGGACGACCACAACAGCCCCAGCATTTT. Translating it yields CASSQFPSFVRGRPQQPQHF.

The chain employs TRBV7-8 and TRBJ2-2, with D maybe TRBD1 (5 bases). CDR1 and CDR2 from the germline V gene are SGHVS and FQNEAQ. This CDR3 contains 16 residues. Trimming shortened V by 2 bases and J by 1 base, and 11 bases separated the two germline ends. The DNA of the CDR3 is TGTGCCAGCAGCTTAACTACAGGCGAGAACACCGGGGAGCTGTTTTTT. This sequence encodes CASSLTTGENTGELFF.

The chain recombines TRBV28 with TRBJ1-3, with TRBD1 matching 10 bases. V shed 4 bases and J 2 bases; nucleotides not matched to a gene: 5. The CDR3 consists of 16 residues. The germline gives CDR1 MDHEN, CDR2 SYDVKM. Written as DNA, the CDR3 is TGTGCCAGCAGTTCCGGACAGGGGGGGGCTGGAAACACCATATATTTT. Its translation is CASSSGQGGAGNTIYF.

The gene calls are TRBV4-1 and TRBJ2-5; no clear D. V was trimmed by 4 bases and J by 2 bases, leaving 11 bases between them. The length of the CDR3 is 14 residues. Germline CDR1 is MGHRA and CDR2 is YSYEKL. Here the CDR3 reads CASSPQIVQETQYF. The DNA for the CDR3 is TGCGCCAGCAGCCCACAAATTGTACAAGAGACCCAGTACTTC.

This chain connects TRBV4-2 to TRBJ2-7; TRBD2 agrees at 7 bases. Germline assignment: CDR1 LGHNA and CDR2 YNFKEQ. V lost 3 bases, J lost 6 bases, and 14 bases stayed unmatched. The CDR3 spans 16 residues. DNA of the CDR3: TGTGCCAGCAGCCAGGGCATCGGACTAGGGGCGCCCGAGCAGTACTTC. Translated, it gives CASSQGIGLGAPEQYF.

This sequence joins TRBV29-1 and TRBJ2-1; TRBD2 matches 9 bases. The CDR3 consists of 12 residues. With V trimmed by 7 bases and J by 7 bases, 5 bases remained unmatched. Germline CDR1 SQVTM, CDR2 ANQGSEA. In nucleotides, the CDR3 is TGCAGCGCCAGCGGGAGGATGAATGAGCAGTTCTTC. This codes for CSASGRMNEQFF.

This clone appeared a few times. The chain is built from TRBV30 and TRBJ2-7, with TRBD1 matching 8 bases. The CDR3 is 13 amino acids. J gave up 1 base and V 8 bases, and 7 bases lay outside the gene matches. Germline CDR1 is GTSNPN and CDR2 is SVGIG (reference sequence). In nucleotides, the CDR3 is TGTGCCATAGCCAGACAGGGGTCCTACGAGCAGTACTTC. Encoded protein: CAIARQGSYEQYF.

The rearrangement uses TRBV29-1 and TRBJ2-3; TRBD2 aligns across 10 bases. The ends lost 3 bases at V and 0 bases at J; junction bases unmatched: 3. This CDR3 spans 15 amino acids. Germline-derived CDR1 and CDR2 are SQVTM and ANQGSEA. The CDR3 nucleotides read TGCAGCGTTGAGGGGACTAGCGACAGCACAGATACGCAGTATTTT. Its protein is CSVEGTSDSTDTQYF.

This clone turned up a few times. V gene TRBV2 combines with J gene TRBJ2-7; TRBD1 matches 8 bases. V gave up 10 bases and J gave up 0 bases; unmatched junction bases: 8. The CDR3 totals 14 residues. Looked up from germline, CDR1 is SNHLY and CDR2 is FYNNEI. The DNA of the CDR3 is TGTGCCACCCGGAGGGACAGGTCCTCCTACGAGCAGTACTTC. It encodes CATRRDRSSYEQYF.

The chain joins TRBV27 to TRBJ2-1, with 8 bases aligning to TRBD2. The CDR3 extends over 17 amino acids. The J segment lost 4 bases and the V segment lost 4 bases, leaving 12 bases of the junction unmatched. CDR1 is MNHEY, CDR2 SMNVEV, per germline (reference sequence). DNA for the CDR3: TGTGCCAGCAGTTCAAGAGCGGGGCTAGCGGGTTACAATGAGCAGTTCTTC. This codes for CASSSRAGLAGYNEQFF.

The DNA for the CDR3 is TGTGCCTGGACTAGCGGGAGGATTCAGTACTTC. The encoded protein is CAWTSGRIQYF. V is TRBV30 and J is TRBJ2-4; 11 bases align to TRBD2. The CDR3 loop spans 11 amino acids. Germline-derived CDR1 and CDR2 are GTSNPN and SVGIG (reference sequence). J was trimmed by 10 bases and V by 4 bases; bases with no gene match: 0.

As DNA, the CDR3 is TGTGCCAGCAGTTGGACAGGGAGCTCCTACGAGCAGTACTTC. It codes for CASSWTGSSYEQYF. The chain carries TRBV7-8 and TRBJ2-7, with 8 bases aligning to TRBD1. The CDR3 contains 14 residues. CDR1 and CDR2 from the germline V gene are SGHVS and FQNEAQ. V dropped 6 bases and J dropped 0; count of bases not matched to a gene: 4.

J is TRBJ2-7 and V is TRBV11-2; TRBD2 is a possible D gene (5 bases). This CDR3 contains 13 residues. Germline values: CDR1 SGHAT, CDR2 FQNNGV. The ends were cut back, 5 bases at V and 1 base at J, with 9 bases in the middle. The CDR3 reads CASSPPGSYEQYF. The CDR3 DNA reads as TGTGCCAGCAGCCCCCCGGGGTCCTACGAGCAGTACTTC.

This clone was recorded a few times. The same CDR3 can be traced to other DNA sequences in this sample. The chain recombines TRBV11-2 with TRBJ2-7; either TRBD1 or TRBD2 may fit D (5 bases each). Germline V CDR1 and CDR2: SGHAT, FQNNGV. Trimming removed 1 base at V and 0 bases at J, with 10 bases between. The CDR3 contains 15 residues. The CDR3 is CASSLGPGSSYEQYF. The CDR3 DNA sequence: TGTGCCAGCAGCTTAGGGCCAGGGAGCTCCTACGAGCAGTACTTC.

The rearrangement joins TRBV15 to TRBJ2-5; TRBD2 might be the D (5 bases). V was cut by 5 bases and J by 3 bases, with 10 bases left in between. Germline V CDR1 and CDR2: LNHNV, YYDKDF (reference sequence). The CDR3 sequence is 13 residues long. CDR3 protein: CATSPVREETQYF. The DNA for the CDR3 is TGTGCCACCAGCCCTGTGCGGGAAGAGACCCAGTACTTC. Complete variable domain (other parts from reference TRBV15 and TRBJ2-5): DAMVIQNPRYQVTQFGKPVTLSCSQTLNHNVMYWYQQKSSQAPKLLFHYYDKDFNNEADTPDNFQSRRPNTSFCFLDIRSPGLGDTAMYLCATSPVREETQYFGPGTRLLVL.

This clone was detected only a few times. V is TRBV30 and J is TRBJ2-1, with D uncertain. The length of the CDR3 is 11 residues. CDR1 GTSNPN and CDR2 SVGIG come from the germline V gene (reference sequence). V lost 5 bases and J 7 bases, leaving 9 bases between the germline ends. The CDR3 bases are TGTGCCTGGGGACGAGCAAATGAGCAGTTCTTC. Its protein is CAWGRANEQFF. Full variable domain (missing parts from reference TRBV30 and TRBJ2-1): SQTIHQWPATLVQPVGSPLSLECTVEGTSNPNLYWYRQAAGRGLQLLFYSVGIGQISSEVPQNLSASRPQDRQFILSSKKLLLSDSGFYLCAWGRANEQFFGPGTRLTVL.

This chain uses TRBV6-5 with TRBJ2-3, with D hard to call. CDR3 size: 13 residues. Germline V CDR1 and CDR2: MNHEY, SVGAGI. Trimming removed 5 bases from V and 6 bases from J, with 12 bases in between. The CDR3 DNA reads TGTGCCAGCAGTCCTAGATGGGTTGATACGCAGTATTTT. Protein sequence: CASSPRWVDTQYF.

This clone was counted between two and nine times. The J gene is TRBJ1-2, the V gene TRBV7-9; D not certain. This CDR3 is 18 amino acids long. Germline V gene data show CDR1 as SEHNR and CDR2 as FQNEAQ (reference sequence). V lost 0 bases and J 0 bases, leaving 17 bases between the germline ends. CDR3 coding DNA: TGTGCCAGCAGCTTAGCGAAGATAAAGGACCGCTCTAACTATGGCTACACCTTC. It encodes CASSLAKIKDRSNYGYTF.

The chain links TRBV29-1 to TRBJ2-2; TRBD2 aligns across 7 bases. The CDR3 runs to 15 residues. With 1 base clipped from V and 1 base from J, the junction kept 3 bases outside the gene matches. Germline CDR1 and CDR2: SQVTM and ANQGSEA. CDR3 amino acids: CSVEVGRVNTGELFF. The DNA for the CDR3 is TGCAGCGTTGAAGTAGGGAGGGTGAACACCGGGGAGCTGTTTTTT.